This TCR beta chain appears in the sequencing data of a study of blood T cell repertoires in COVID-19. As for the study in general: Sites across the United States, Italy and Spain contributed samples from acute and convalescent COVID-19. From T cells, B-cell-depleted T cells, or PBMCs came the material, which was cDNA or gDNA.

In the original analysis: Reference gene primers were amplified, and this amplification served to estimate nucleated cell counts. Method: immunoSEQ multiplex PCR; TCRdb's copy keeps in-frame clones and lacks some. That table supplies the V and J calls and clone size; D and trimming were determined from the DNA. The sample shows roughly 100,000 clones, around 85% of them seen only once. This CDR3 region has 18 residues. The J segment lost 0 bases and the V segment lost 5 bases, leaving 15 bases of the junction unmatched. Germline CDR1 reads LNHNV; CDR2 reads YYDKDF (reference sequence). The sequencing sample was made of peripheral blood. The chain employs TRBV15 and TRBJ2-7; 8 nucleotides agree with TRBD2. The TCR originated in a woman aged 70 to 79 with active or convalescent COVID-19. CDR3 region: CATSSGRLAGELSYEQYF. CDR3 DNA: TGTGCCACCAGCTCCGGGCGGCTAGCGGGCGAACTCTCCTACGAGCAGTACTTC.